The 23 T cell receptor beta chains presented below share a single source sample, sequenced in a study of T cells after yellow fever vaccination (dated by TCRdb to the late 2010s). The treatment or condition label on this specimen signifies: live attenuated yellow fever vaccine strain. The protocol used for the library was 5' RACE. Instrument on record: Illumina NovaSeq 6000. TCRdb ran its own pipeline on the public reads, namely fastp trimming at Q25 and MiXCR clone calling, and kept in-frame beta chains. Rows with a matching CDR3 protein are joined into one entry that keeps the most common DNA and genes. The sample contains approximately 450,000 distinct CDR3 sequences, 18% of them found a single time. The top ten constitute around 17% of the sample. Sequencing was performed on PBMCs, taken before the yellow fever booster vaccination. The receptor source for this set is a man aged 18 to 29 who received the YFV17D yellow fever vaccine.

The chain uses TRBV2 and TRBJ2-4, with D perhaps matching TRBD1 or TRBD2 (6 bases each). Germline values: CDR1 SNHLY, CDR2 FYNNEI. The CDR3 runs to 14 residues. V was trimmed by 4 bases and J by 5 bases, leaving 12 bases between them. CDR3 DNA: TGTGCCAGCAGTGTACGGGGGCAGGAAAACATTCAGTACTTC. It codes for CASSVRGQENIQYF.

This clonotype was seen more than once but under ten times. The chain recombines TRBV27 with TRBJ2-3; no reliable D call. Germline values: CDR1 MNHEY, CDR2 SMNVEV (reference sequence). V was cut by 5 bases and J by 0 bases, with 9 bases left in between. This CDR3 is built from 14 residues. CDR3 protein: CASSTALSTDTQYF. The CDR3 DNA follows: TGTGCCAGCAGTACCGCTCTTAGCACAGATACGCAGTATTTT.

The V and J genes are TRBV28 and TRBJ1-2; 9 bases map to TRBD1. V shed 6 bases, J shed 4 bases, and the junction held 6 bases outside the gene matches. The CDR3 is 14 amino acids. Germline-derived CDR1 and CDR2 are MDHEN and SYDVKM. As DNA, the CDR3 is TGTGCCAGCAGAAGGACAGGGGATCGCTATGGCTACACCTTC. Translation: CASRRTGDRYGYTF.

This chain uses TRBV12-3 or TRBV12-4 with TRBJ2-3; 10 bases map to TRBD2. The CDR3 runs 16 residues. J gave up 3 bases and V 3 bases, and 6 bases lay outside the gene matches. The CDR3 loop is CASSFHSGGPTDTQYF. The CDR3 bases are TGTGCCAGCAGTTTTCATAGCGGGGGGCCGACAGATACGCAGTATTTT.

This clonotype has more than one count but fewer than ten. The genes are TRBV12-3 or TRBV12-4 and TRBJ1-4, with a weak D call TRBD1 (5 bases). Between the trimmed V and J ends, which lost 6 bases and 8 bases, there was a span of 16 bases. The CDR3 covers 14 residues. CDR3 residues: CASSLTAQREKLFF. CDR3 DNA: TGTGCCAGCAGCTTGACAGCGCAGAGGGAAAAACTGTTTTTT.

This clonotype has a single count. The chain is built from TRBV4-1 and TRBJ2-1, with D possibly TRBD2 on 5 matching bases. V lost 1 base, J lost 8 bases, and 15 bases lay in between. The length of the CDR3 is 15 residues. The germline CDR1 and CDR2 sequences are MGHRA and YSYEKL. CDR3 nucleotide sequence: TGCGCCAGCAGCCAAGTTCAGGACTTAGGTCATGAGCAGTTCTTC. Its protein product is CASSQVQDLGHEQFF.

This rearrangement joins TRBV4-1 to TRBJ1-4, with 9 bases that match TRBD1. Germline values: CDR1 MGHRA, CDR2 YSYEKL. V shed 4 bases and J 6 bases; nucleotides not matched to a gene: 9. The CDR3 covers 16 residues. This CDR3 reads CASSRSKGQGHEKLFF. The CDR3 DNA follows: TGCGCCAGCAGCCGTAGTAAGGGACAGGGTCATGAAAAACTGTTTTTT.

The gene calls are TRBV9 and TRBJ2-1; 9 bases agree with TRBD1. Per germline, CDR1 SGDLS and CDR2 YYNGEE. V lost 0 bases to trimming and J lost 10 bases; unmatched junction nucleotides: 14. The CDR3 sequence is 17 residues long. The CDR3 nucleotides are TGTGCCAGCAGCGTAGAAGGGGACAGGGCCTCCCTGGGGGAGCAGTTCTTC. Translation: CASSVEGDRASLGEQFF.

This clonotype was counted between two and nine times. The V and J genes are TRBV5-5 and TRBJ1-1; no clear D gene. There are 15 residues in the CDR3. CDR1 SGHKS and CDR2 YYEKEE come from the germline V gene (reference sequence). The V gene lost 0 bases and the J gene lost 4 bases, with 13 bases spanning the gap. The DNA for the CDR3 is TGTGCCAGCAGCTTGGACAGAGCAGTCCTCACTGAAGCTTTCTTT. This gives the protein CASSLDRAVLTEAFF.

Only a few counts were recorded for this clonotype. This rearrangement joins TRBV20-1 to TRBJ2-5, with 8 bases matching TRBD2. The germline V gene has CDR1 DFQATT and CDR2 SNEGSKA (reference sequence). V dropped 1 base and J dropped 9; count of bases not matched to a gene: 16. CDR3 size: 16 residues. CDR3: CSARGVLAGGRGSQYF. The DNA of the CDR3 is TGCAGTGCTAGAGGGGTACTGGCGGGGGGCCGAGGGTCCCAGTACTTC.

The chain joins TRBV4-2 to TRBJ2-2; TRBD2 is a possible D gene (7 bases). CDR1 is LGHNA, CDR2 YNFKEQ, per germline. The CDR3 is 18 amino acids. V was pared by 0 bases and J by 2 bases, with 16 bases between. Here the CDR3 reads CASSQEGEGGRNTGELFF. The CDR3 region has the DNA TGTGCCAGCAGCCAAGAGGGCGAGGGGGGGCGTAACACCGGGGAGCTGTTTTTT.

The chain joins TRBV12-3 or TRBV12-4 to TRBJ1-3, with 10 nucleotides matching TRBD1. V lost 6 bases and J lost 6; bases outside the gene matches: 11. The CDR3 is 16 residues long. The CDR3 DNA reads TGTGCCAGCAGCCTCGCCGGGACAGGGGTTTTAAACACCATATATTTT. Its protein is CASSLAGTGVLNTIYF.

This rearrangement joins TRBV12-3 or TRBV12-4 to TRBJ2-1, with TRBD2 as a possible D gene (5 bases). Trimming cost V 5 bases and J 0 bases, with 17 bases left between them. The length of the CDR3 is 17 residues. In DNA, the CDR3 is TGTGCCAGCAGTCCAGGACTGAGCCTACGCTCCTACAATGAGCAGTTCTTC. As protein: CASSPGLSLRSYNEQFF.

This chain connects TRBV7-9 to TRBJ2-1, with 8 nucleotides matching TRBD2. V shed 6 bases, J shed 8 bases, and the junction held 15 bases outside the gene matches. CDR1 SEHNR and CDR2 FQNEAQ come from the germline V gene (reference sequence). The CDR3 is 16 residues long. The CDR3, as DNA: TGTGCCAGCAGGCCCCGGGTTGGTAGCGGGGCGGATGAGCAGTTCTTC. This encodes CASRPRVGSGADEQFF.

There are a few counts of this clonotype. This CDR3 is CASSRQSNYGYTF. CDR3 DNA: TGTGCCAGCAGCCGTCAAAGTAACTATGGCTACACCTTC. The rearrangement joins TRBV7-2 to TRBJ1-2; D is ambiguous. The V and J ends lost 5 bases and 1 base respectively, with 8 bases between them. Germline assignment: CDR1 SGHTA and CDR2 FQGNSA. The CDR3 runs 13 residues.

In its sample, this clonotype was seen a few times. This CDR3 reads CASSIVLYEQYF. The CDR3, as DNA: TGTGCCAGCAGTATAGTGCTCTACGAGCAGTACTTC. The rearrangement links TRBV2 to TRBJ2-7, with D unresolved. V was clipped by 5 bases and J by 3 bases, with 8 bases between them. CDR1 is SNHLY and CDR2 is FYNNEI in the germline V gene. CDR3 length equals 12 residues.

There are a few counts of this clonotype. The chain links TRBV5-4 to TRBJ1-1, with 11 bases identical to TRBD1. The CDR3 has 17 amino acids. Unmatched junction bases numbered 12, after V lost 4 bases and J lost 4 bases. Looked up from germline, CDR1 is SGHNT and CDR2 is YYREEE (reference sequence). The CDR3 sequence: CASSRAGTGGLGTEAFF. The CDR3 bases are TGTGCCAGCAGCCGCGCCGGGACAGGGGGTTTGGGCACTGAAGCTTTCTTT.

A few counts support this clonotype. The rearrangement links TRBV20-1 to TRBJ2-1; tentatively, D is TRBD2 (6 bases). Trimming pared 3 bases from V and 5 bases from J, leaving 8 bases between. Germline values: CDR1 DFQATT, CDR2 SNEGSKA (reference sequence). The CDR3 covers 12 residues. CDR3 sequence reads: CSASAGNNEQFF. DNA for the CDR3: TGCAGTGCTAGCGCGGGGAACAATGAGCAGTTCTTC.

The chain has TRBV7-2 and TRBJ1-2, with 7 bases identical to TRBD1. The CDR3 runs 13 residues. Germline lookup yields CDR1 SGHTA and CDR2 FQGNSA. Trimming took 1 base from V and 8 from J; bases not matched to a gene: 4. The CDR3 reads CASSLVSGGGYTF. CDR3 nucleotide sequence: TGTGCCAGCAGCTTAGTTTCAGGGGGAGGCTACACCTTC.

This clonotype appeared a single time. This chain's CDR3 is CASSHLSGGAYEQYF. CDR3 sequence (DNA): TGTGCCAGCAGCCACCTTAGCGGGGGGGCATACGAGCAGTACTTC. The chain has TRBV4-2 and TRBJ2-7; TRBD2 matches 11 bases. This CDR3 is 15 amino acids long. V was pared by 3 bases and J by 4 bases, with 5 bases of the junction left unmatched. Germline CDR1 reads LGHNA; CDR2 reads YNFKEQ.

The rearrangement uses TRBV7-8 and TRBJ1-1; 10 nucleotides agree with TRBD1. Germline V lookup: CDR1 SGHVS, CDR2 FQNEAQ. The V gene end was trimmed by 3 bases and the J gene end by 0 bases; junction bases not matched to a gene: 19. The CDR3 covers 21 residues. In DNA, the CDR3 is TGTGCCAGCAGCTTTCTCAGGGCCTCTGTGGGGACAGGGGCCCTGAACACTGAAGCTTTCTTT. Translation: CASSFLRASVGTGALNTEAFF.

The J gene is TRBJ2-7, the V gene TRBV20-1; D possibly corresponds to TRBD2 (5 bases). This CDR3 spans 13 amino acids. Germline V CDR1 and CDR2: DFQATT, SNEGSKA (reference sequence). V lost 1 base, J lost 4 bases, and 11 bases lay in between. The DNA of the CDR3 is TGCAGTGCTAGAGTAGGTAGCGCTTACGAGCAGTACGTC. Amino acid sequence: CSARVGSAYEQYV.

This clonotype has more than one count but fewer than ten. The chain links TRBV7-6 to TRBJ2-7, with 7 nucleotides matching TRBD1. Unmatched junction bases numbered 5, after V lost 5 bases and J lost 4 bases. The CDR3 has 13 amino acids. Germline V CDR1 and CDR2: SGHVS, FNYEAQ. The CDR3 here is CASSEGQTYEQYF. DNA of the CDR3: TGTGCCAGCAGCGAGGGACAGACTTACGAGCAGTACTTC.